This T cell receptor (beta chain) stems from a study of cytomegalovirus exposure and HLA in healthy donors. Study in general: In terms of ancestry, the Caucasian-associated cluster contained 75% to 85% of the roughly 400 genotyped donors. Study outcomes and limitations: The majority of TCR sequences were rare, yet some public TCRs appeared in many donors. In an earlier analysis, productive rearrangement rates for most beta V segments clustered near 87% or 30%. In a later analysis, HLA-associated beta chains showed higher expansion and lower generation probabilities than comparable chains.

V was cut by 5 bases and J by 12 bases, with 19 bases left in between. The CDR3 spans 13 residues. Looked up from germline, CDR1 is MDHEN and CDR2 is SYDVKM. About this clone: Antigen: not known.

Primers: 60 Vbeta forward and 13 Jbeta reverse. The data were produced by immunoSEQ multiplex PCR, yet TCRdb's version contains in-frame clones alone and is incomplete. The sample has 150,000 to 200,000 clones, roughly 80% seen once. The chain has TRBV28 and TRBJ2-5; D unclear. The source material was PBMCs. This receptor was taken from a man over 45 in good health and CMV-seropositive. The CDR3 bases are TGTGCCAGCAGTACAGACATGCCCCAAGAGAAGTACTTC. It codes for CASSTDMPQEKYF.